This entry describes one T cell receptor beta chain. Antigen: not known. The CDR3 is made up of 16 amino acids. The germline gives CDR1 ENHRY, CDR2 SYGVKD. The source of the sample is a study of monozygotic twins with inflammatory bowel disease. The study, taken as a whole, reports: Twins with IBD were found to have lower TCRbeta diversity (inverse Simpson) than healthy co-twins.

TCRdb re-called the 5' RACE reads, yielding one record per CDR3 amino acid sequence without DNA. Recorded for this sample: about 350,000 distinct CDR3 sequences. Sequencing input: blood. The sequence was obtained from a human donor with ulcerative colitis or Crohn's disease, or a healthy co-twin of an affected twin (not recorded which). The V call is TRBV10-3, the J call TRBJ2-3; TCRdb indicates TRBD2, and absent DNA this call remains unverified. This CDR3 is CAISAMGSTRSDTQYF.